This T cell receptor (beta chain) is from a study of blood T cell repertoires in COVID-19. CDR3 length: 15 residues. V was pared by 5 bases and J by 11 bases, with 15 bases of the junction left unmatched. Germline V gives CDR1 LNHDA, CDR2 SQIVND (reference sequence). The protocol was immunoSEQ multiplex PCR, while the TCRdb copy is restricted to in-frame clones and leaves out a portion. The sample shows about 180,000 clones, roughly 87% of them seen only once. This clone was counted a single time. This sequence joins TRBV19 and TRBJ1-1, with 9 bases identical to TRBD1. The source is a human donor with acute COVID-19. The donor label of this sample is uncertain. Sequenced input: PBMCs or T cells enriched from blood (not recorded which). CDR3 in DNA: TGTGCCAGTAGTCTCACCCTCACAGGGGGCGCAGACGCTTTCTTT. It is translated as CASSLTLTGGADAFF.